This T cell receptor beta chain was found in a study of blood T cell repertoires in COVID-19 (dated by TCRdb to 2018 to 2021). Study-level background: Samples from collaborators originated in the United States, Italy and Spain and spanned both the acute and convalescent phases of COVID-19. The material from the prospective study consisted of cDNA or gDNA derived from T cells, B-cell-depleted T cells, or PBMCs. Subjects who had been exposed to COVID-19, were actively infected with it, or had recovered from it provided the deeply sampled blood TCRbeta repertoires that made up the dataset. The repertoires were made available in a free public database intended to serve as a resource for research on the immune response to SARS-CoV-2. Samples came from the ongoing ImmuneRACE study (first 160 participants) plus 1,254 subjects from 6 global collaborators. The sample metadata nearly always contained a de-identified subject ID, COVID-19 status, age in years and sex. Where HLA class I and class II types were available, the types were taken from metadata supplied by the sample provider, not from assay-based typing.

At one collaborating source in Seattle, patients were enrolled during active infection and were followed longitudinally through the course of disease. Each collaborating institution followed its own protocols to collect whole blood in K2EDTA tubes. For TCRbeta analysis, collaborator samples were shipped as frozen whole blood, as isolated PBMCs, or as DNA extracted from either sample type. What the authors observed across the whole study: Clinical and demographic metadata were provided uncurated, with the amount varying by source and participant.

Comment on this clone: Its antigen is currently not known. Per-base quality was not reported, and no clone a single base away is much larger than it.

TCRbeta CDR3 regions were amplified from genomic DNA using the immunoSEQ Assay, a bias-controlled multiplex PCR. The published analysis was carried out like this. The number of nucleated cells in each sample was estimated from the amplification of reference gene primers within the assay. Sequence reads were collapsed and filtered to measure the absolute abundance of every unique TCRbeta CDR3 rearrangement. For each sample, productive Simpson clonality was calculated by taking the square root of Simpson's diversity index across productive rearrangements. TCRdb mirrors the immuneACCESS table, restricted to in-frame sequences. Some clones are absent from its copies; in checked studies, under half trace to an unresolved V gene, and the reason for the others is unknown. The DNA was the basis for D and trimming; V, J and clone size are from that table. For this sample there are about 130,000 clones; 70% to 80% appear just once. Around 5% of the sample is taken by the ten largest.

This clonotype was obtained from a woman in her seventies with COVID-19, enrolled during active disease. The sample comprised peripheral blood.

The DNA is TGTGCCAGCAGCTTAGTCGCGACTAGCTCCGAGCAGTACTTC. It translates to CASSLVATSSEQYF. This receptor chain uses TRBV7-2 and TRBJ2-7; TRBD2 agrees with 7 junctional bases. Taken from cysteine to phenylalanine, the CDR3 has 14 residues. Only the CDR3 DNA stays, 42 bases, in frame from base 1. Looking up the germline V gene yields CDR1 SGHTA and CDR2 FQGNSA. Ends trimmed: V by 1 base, J by 6 bases; bases unmatched to a gene: 6.